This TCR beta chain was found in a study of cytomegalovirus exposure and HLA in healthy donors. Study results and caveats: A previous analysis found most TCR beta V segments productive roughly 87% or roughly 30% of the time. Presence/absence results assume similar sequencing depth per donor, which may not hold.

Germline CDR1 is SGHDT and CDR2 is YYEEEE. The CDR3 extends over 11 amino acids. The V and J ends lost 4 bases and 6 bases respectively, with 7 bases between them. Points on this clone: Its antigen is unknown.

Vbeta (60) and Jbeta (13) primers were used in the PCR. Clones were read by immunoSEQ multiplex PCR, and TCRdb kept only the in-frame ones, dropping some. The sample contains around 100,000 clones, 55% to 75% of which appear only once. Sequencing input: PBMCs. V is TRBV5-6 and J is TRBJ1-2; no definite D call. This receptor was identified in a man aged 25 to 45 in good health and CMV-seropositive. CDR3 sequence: CASSPGNGYTF. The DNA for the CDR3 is TGTGCCAGCAGCCCAGGTAATGGCTACACCTTC.